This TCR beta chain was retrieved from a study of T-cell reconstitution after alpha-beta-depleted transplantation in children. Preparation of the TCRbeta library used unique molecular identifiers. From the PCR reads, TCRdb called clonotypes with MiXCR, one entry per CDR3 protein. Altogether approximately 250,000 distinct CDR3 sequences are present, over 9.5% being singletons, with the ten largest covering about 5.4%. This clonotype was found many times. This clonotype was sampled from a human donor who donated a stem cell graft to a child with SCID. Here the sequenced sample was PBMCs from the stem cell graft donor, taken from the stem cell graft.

The CDR3 loop reads CATSKTPRQGVYNEQFF. Written as DNA, the CDR3 is TGTGCCACCAGCAAGACTCCCCGACAGGGGGTTTACAATGAGCAGTTCTTC. V and J are TRBV15 and TRBJ2-1, with 9 bases identical to TRBD1. This CDR3 contains 17 residues. Germline V gene lookup returns CDR1 LNHNV and CDR2 YYDKDF (reference sequence). With 4 bases clipped from V and 4 bases from J, the junction kept 11 bases outside the gene matches.